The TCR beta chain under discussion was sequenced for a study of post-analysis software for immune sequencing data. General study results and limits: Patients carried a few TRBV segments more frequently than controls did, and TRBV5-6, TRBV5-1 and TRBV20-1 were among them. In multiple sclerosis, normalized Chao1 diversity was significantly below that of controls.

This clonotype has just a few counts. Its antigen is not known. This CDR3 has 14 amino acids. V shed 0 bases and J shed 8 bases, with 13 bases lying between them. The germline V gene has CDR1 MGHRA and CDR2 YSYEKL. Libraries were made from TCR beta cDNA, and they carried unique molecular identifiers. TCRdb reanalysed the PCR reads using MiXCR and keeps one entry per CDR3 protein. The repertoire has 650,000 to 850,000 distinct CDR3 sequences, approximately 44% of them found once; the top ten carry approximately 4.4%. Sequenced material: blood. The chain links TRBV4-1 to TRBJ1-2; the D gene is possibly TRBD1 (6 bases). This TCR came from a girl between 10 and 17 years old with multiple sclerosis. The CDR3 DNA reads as TGCGCCAGCAGCCAAGATCTTACGGGGGGCGGCTACACCTTC. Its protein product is CASSQDLTGGGYTF.